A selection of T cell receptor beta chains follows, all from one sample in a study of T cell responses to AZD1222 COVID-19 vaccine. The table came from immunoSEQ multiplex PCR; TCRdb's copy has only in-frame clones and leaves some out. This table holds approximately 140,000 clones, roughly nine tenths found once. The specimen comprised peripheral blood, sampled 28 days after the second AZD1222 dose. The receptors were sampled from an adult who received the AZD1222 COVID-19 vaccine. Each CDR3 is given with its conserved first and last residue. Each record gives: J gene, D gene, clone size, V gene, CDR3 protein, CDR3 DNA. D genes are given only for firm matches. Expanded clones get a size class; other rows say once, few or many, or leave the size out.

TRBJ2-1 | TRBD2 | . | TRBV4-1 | CASSQGLTSGSFDEQFF | TGCGCCAGCAGCCAAGGGTTGACTAGCGGGAGTTTCGATGAGCAGTTCTTC
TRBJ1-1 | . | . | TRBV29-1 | CSVHRNTEAFF | TGCAGCGTCCACAGGAACACTGAAGCTTTCTTT
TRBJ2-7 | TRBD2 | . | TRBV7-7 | CASSLGLAETYEQYF | TGTGCCAGCAGCTTAGGACTAGCGGAGACCTACGAGCAGTACTTC
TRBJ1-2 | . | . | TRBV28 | CASSLPPGAYGYTF | TGTGCCAGCAGTCTCCCCCCAGGGGCCTATGGCTACACCTTC
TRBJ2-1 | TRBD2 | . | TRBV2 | CASRGTSGYNEQFF | TGTGCCAGCAGGGGGACTAGCGGCTACAATGAGCAGTTCTTC
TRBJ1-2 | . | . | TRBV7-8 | CASSLDRGGSGYTF | TGTGCCAGCAGCTTAGATCGAGGGGGTAGTGGCTACACCTTC
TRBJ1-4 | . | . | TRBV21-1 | CASTPAPITNEKLFF | TGTGCCAGCACCCCGGCACCAATAACTAATGAAAAACTGTTTTTT
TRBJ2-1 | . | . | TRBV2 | CASSEGDGGAYNEQFF | TGTGCCAGCAGTGAAGGGGACGGGGGCGCATACAATGAGCAGTTCTTC
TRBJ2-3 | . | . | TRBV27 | CASSASTDTQYF | TGTGCCAGCAGTGCTAGCACAGATACGCAGTATTTT
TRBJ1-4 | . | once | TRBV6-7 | CASSQGGTGPNEKLFF | TGTGCCAGCAGCCAGGGAGGAACAGGGCCTAATGAAAAACTGTTTTTT
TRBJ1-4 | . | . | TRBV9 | CASSGEQGTNEKLFF | TGTGCCAGCAGCGGAGAACAGGGAACTAATGAAAAACTGTTTTTT
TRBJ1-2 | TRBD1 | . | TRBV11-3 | CASSSFGQEWGYTF | TGTGCCAGCAGCTCCTTTGGACAGGAATGGGGCTACACCTTC
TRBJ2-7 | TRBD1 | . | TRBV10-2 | CASSVTGGDSYEQYF | TGCGCCAGCAGCGTGACAGGGGGCGATTCCTACGAGCAGTACTTC
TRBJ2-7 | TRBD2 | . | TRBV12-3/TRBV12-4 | CATRTSGTYEQYF | TGTGCCACCCGGACTAGCGGAACCTACGAGCAGTACTTC
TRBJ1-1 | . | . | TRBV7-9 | CASSLNQYTEAFF | TGTGCCAGCAGCTTAAATCAGTACACTGAAGCTTTCTTT
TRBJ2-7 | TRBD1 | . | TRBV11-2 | CASSYNRGDEQYF | TGTGCCAGCAGCTACAACAGGGGAGACGAGCAGTACTTC
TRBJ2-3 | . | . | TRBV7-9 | CASSFGGDTQYF | TGTGCCAGCAGCTTTGGCGGGGATACGCAGTATTTT
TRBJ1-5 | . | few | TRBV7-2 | CASSPQGSNQPQHF | TGTGCCAGCAGCCCCCAGGGGAGCAATCAGCCCCAGCATTTT
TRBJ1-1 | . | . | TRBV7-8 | CASSLQLVDREAFF | TGTGCCAGCAGCTTACAGCTCGTAGACAGAGAAGCTTTCTTT
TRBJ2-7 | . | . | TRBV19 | CASSIGDRYEQYF | TGTGCCAGTAGTATAGGAGACCGTTACGAGCAGTACTTC
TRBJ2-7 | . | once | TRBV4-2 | CASSQDSRDTYEQYF | TGTGCCAGCAGCCAAGATTCGCGCGATACCTACGAGCAGTACTTC
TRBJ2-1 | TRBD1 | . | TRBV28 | CASSLGTVGNNEQFF | TGTGCCAGCAGTTTGGGGACAGTTGGAAACAATGAGCAGTTCTTC
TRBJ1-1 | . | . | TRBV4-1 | CASSQVPNTEAFF | TGCGCCAGCAGCCAGGTCCCGAACACTGAAGCTTTCTTT
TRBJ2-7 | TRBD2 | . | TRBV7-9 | CASSRGGRDHYEQYF | TGTGCCAGCAGTCGGGGGGGAAGAGATCACTACGAGCAGTACTTC
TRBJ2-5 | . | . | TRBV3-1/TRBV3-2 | CASSQERTTQYF | TGTGCCAGCAGCCAAGAAAGGACGACCCAGTACTTC
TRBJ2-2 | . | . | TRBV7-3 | CASSPAGSRTNTGELFF | TGTGCCAGCAGCCCCGCGGGTTCGCGTACGAACACCGGGGAGCTGTTTTTT
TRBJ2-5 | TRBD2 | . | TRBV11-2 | CASSLLLASGGQETQYF | TGTGCCAGCAGCTTACTTTTGGCTAGCGGGGGTCAAGAGACCCAGTACTTC
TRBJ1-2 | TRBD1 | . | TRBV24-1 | CATATGNYGYTF | TGTGCCACCGCGACAGGGAACTATGGCTACACCTTC
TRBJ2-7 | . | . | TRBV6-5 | CASSYTSGTPPYEQYF | TGTGCCAGCAGTTATACCTCCGGGACCCCCCCCTACGAGCAGTACTTC